This T cell receptor (beta chain) emerged from a study of shared clonotypes between healthy human individuals. Study-level results: A reduction in generation probabilities was seen for non-shared clonotypes relative to those shared by all four donors. Sampling covered nothing but blood. Tissue TCR repertoires likely differ from those found in blood.

To note about this clone: The antigen is unknown.

Caucasian adults living in Nashville, Tennessee, provided all samples. V lost 2 bases and J lost 4; bases outside the gene matches: 6. This CDR3 region has 15 residues. CDR1 MNHEY and CDR2 SVGAGI come from the germline V gene. In the original analysis: ImmunoSEQ supplied junction-only sequences lacking quality scores, so filtering was different. Here immunoSEQ multiplex PCR was the method, and the copy in TCRdb shows in-frame clones only, minus some. The V and J calls and the clone size are those of that table, but D and trimming were determined from the DNA. The sample shows approximately 740,000 clones, 74% of them seen only once.

The V and J genes are TRBV6-5 and TRBJ2-3; 7 bases map to TRBD1. The sequencing input was memory CD4+ T cells sorted from blood. The subset here: CD45RA-negative fraction. The TCR comes from a woman aged 25 to 39 in good health. CDR3 residues: CASSYRRTGPDTQYF. In DNA, the CDR3 is TGTGCCAGCAGTTACCGGAGGACAGGCCCAGATACGCAGTATTTT.